This T cell receptor beta chain was recovered during a study of regulatory T cells in long-lasting Graves disease. Construction of the TCR beta libraries employed iRepertoire HTBI primers in conjunction with Arm-PCR of CDR3 regions. TCRdb reprocessed the multiplex PCR reads via MiXCR and lists one record per CDR3 protein. This sample has around 250,000 distinct CDR3 sequences, with around 20% found just once. Time point here: newly diagnosed GD, antithyroid drugs for less than 3 months. PBMC-derived RNA was used for the TCR library. An approximately 9-milliliter sample of peripheral blood was drawn into EDTA tubes. In this sample, this clonotype turned up many times. The receptor's source is a female donor with Graves disease. This specimen consisted of peripheral blood mononuclear cells (PBMCs), obtained at new diagnosis, from a patient treated with antithyroid drugs.

For the CDR3, the DNA is TGTGCCAGCAGGAGCCGTCCGGGGGAGAAGGGGAATCAGCCCCAGCATTTT. Protein sequence: CASRSRPGEKGNQPQHF. The gene calls are TRBV27 and TRBJ1-5, with D possibly being TRBD1 (5 bases). The germline gives CDR1 MNHEY, CDR2 SMNVEV (reference sequence). This CDR3 spans 17 amino acids. Between the trimmed V and J ends, which lost 6 bases and 4 bases, there was a span of 22 bases.